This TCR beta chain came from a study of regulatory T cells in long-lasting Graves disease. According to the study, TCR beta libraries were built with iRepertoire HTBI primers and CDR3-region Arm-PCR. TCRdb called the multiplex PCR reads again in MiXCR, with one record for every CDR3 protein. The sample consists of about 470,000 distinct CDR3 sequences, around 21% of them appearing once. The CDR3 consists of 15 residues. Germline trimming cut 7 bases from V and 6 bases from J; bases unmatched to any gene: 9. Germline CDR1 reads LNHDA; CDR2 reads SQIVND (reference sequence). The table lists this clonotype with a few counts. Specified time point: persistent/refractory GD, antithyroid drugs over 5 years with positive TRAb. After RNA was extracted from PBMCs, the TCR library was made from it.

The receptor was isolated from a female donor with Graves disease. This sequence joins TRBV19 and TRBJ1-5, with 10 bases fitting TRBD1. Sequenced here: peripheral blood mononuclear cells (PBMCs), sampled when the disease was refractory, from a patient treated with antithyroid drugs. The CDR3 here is CASTPGQGIGQPQHF. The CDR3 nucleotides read TGTGCCAGTACCCCGGGACAGGGGATCGGTCAGCCCCAGCATTTT.